The 9 T cell receptor beta chains reported below all come from one sample, sequenced in a study of kidney transplant recipient with SARS-CoV-2 infection. MiXCR was run by TCRdb on the reads, yielding one entry per CDR3 protein. This sample has roughly 230,000 distinct CDR3 sequences, with around 28% found just once. The sample consisted of a blood sample, taken at baseline and around day 120 from a kidney transplant recipient. These receptors originate from a young adult male patient who had COVID-19 and was a kidney transplant recipient. Part of the T cells may come from the graft donor.

This clonotype was found once. This clone may be a read error of a much larger clone one base away. The chain recombines TRBV3-1 with TRBJ2-2; D uncertain. The V and J ends lost 5 bases and 5 bases respectively, with 24 bases between them. This CDR3 comprises 18 residues. Germline lookup yields CDR1 LGHDT and CDR2 YNNKEL (reference sequence). The CDR3, as DNA: TGTGCCAGCAGCAAGGCTTTACCCATTTCAGGCTTGACCGGGGAGCTGTTTTTT. Translation gives CASSKALPISGLTGELFF.

Comment on this clonotype: Since the CDR3 does not end with the conserved phenylalanine or tryptophan, this likely comes from a read error. The chain links TRBV27 to TRBJ2-5; 8 bases align to TRBD1. V was pared by 4 bases and J by 0 bases, with 1 base of the junction left unmatched. The V gene's germline CDR1 is MNHEY and CDR2 SMNVEV (reference sequence). The CDR3 loop spans 14 amino acids. CDR3 nucleotide sequence: TGTGCCAGCAGTTACAGGGGGGACCAAGAGACCCAGTACCTC. Translating gives CASSYRGDQETQYL.

In its sample, this clonotype was seen many times. The gene calls are TRBV6-6 and TRBJ1-4; TRBD1 matches at 8 bases. V shed 8 bases and J 8 bases; nucleotides not matched to a gene: 7. Germline V gene sequence: CDR1 MNHNY, CDR2 SVGAGI (reference sequence). This CDR3 is built from 13 residues. The CDR3 loop reads CASGAGGREKLFF. The CDR3 DNA sequence: TGTGCCAGCGGGGCAGGGGGCAGAGAAAAACTGTTTTTT.

There are many counts of this clonotype. The V call is TRBV21-1, the J call TRBJ2-3. TRBV21-1 is classified as a pseudogene. The CDR3 covers 17 residues. CDR3 DNA: TGTGCCAGCAGGTATAACGTAGCTACAGTCATGCAAGATACGCAGTATTTT. It codes for CASRYNVATVMQDTQYF.

Notes on this clonotype: This may arise from a read error, as a much more abundant clone is one base away. CDR3: CASSVKPPISIRTGAFF. The CDR3 DNA follows: TGTGCCAGCAGCGTCAAACCTCCCATTTCAATTCGCACTGGAGCTTTCTTT. The genes are TRBV3-1 and TRBJ1-1; D is ambiguous. This CDR3 comprises 17 residues. Per germline, CDR1 LGHDT and CDR2 YNNKEL (reference sequence). Using reference TRBV3-1 and TRBJ1-1 for the parts outside the CDR3, the full variable domain is DTAVSQTPKYLVTQMGNDKSIKCEQNLGHDTMYWYKQDSKKFLKIMFSYNNKELIINETVPNRFSPKSPDKAHLNLHINSLELGDSAVYFCASSVKPPISIRTGAFFGQGTRLTVV.

About this clonotype itself: A clone one base away is much larger, so this may be a read error. The chain joins TRBV5-1 to TRBJ2-7, with 7 bases lining up with TRBD2. The assigned J gene may be wrong: the sequence end matches TRBJ2-5 better. CDR1 and CDR2 (germline): SGHRS, YFSETQ. CDR3 size: 17 residues. CDR3 protein: CANSPDPTSGEQETQYF. The CDR3 DNA reads TGCGCCAACAGCCCGGATCCGACGAGCGGGGAACAAGAGACCCAGTACTTC.

As for this clonotype: It may be a read error: a sequence one base away is much more abundant. This chain uses TRBV3-1 with TRBJ1-6; D is unresolved. This CDR3 spans 18 amino acids. Germline V gene sequence: CDR1 LGHDT, CDR2 YNNKEL (reference sequence). The CDR3 here is CASSRLGPIIHHNSPPHF. The CDR3 DNA follows: TGTGCCAGCAGCCGCCTGGGTCCCATCATACATCATAATTCACCCCCCCACTTT.

Of note for this clonotype: Since a much larger clone is just one base distant, this may be a read error. The genes are TRBV4-3 and TRBJ1-2; D remains unclear. CDR1 and CDR2 (germline): LGHNA, YSLEER. The CDR3 totals 17 residues. Here the CDR3 reads CAGSMWEGRRKTYGYTF. CDR3 sequence (DNA): TGCGCCGGCAGCATGTGGGAAGGACGTCGAAAGACCTATGGCTACACCTTC.

A remark on this clonotype: This clone may be a read error of a much larger clone one base away. The V gene is TRBV9, the J gene TRBJ1-5; 7 bases are shared with TRBD1. Germline V gene data show CDR1 as SGDLS and CDR2 as YYNGEE. The CDR3 length is 14 residues. The ends lost 3 bases at V and 7 bases at J; junction bases unmatched: 7. The CDR3 bases are TGTGCCAGCAGCGCAGGACAGGTAGGGCAGCCCCAGCATTTT. Its translation: CASSAGQVGQPQHF.